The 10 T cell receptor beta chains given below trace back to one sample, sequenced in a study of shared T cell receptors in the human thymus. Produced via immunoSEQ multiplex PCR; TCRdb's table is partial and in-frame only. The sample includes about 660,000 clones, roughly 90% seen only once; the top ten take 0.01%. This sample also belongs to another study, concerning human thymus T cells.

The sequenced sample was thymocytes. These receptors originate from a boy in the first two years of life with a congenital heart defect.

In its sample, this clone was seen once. CDR3 sequence reads: CASSQDGLAGRASTDTQYF. CDR3 DNA: TGTGCCAGCAGCCAAGATGGGCTAGCGGGAAGAGCTAGCACAGATACGCAGTATTTT. This sequence joins TRBV4-2 and TRBJ2-3; 9 bases match TRBD2. The J segment lost 0 bases and the V segment lost 0 bases, leaving 10 bases of the junction unmatched. This CDR3 is built from 19 residues. Germline CDR1 is LGHNA and CDR2 is YNFKEQ.

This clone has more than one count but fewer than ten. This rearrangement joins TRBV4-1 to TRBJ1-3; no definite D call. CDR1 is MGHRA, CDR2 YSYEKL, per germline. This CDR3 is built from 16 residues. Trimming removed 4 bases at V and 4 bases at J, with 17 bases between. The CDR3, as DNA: TGCGCCAGCAGCCCCGGGAGCGAGCAGGTCGGAAACACCATATATTTT. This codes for CASSPGSEQVGNTIYF.

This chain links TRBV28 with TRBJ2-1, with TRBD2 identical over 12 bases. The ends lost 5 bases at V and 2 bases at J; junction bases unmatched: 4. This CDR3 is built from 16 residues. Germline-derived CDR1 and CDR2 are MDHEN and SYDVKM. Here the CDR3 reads CASSPTSGRTYNEQFF. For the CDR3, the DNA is TGTGCCAGCAGTCCGACTAGCGGGAGAACCTACAATGAGCAGTTCTTC.

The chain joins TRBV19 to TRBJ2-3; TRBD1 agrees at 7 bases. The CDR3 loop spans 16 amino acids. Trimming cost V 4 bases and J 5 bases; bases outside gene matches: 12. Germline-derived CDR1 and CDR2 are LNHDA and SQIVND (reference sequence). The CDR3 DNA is TGTGCCAGTAGTACCCGGACAGGCTCAATCATAGATACGCAGTATTTT. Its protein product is CASSTRTGSIIDTQYF.

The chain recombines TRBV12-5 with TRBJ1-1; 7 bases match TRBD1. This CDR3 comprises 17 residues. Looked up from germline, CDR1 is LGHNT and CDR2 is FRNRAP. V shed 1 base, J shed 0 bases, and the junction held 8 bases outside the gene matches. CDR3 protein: CASGLAGDRRMNTEAFF. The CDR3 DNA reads TGTGCTAGTGGTTTGGCCGGGGACAGACGCATGAACACTGAAGCTTTCTTT.

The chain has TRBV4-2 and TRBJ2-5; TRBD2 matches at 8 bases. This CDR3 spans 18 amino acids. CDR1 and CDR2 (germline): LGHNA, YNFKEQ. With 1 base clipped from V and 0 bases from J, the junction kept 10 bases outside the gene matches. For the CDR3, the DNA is TGTGCCAGCAGCCAAGTAAGCATCGCTAGCGGGTACCAAGAGACCCAGTACTTC. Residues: CASSQVSIASGYQETQYF.

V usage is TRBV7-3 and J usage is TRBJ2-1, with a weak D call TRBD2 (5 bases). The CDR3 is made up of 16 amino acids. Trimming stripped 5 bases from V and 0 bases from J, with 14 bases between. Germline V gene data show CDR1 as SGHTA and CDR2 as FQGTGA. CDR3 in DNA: TGTGCCAGCAGCCCCCGACATGGGAGCTCCTACAATGAGCAGTTCTTC. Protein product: CASSPRHGSSYNEQFF.

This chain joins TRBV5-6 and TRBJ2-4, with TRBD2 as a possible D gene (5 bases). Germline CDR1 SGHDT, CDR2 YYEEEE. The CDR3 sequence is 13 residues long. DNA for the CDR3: TGTGCGTTGCGGGCCTTAGCCAAAAACATTCAGTACTTC. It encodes CALRALAKNIQYF.

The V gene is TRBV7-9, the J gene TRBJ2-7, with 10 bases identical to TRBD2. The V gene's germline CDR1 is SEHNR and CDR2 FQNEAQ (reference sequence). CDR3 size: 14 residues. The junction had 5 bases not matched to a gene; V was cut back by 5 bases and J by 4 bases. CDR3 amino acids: CASSQPGLAYEQYF. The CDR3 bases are TGTGCCAGCAGCCAGCCGGGACTAGCGTACGAGCAGTACTTC.

The DNA of the CDR3 is TGCGCCAGCAGCCCGGCGGTTGGGGTAGCGGGCCAAAAGTCGGTCAAAAACATTCAGTACTTC. It yields the protein CASSPAVGVAGQKSVKNIQYF. The rearrangement links TRBV4-1 to TRBJ2-4; 7 positions match TRBD2. After removal of 4 bases from V and 3 bases from J, the junction contained 24 bases not matched to a gene. The CDR3 runs 21 residues. CDR1 and CDR2 (germline): MGHRA, YSYEKL.